This is a list of T cell receptor beta chains from one sample in a study of blood T cell repertoires in COVID-19. Libraries were prepared by immunoSEQ multiplex PCR; TCRdb keeps only in-frame clonotypes and omits some of them. The sample includes about 240,000 clones, 80% to 85% of them seen just once. Sequencing was carried out using peripheral blood. The source of these receptors is a woman aged 55-69 years with active or convalescent COVID-19. The CDR3 runs from the conserved cysteine through the conserved F or W. A D gene is named only where the DNA matches it firmly. The size of a clone is reported for some rows only, either as once, few or many, or as a class for expanded clones.

CDR3 DNA | CDR3 protein | CDR3 length | J gene | clone size | V gene | D gene
TGTGCCAGCAGCTCTGGGGACTGGGATTCACCCCTCCACTTT | CASSSGDWDSPLHF | 14 | TRBJ1-6 | NA | TRBV9 | NA
TGCGCCAGCAGCTTCCACAGGGAAGTTAACTATGGCTACACCTTC | CASSFHREVNYGYTF | 15 | TRBJ1-2 | NA | TRBV5-1 | NA
TGTGCCAGCAGCCAACTGGTCCCGGGGAATTCACCCCTCCACTTT | CASSQLVPGNSPLHF | 15 | TRBJ1-6 | NA | TRBV3-1/TRBV3-2 | NA
TGTGCCAGTAGTATGGACAGGTCCGGGACCCAGTACTTC | CASSMDRSGTQYF | 13 | TRBJ2-5 | few | TRBV19 | TRBD1
TGTGCCAGCTCACGGGCAGTCCGAACCACAACAGATACGCAGTATTTT | CASSRAVRTTTDTQYF | 16 | TRBJ2-3 | NA | TRBV18 | NA
TGTGCCAGCATCAAAAGCGGGGGGGGATACAATGAGCAGTTCTTC | CASIKSGGGYNEQFF | 15 | TRBJ2-1 | few | TRBV7-2 | TRBD2
TGTGCCAGCAGTGTGGGACAGGGTGGAGATCAGCCCCAGCATTTT | CASSVGQGGDQPQHF | 15 | TRBJ1-5 | NA | TRBV27 | TRBD1
TGTGCCAGCAGCTTAGACAGGGGCCTAGGGTCACCCCTCCACTTT | CASSLDRGLGSPLHF | 15 | TRBJ1-6 | NA | TRBV5-4 | TRBD1
TGTGCCAGCAGCAAACCTACCGGGGACACTGAAGCTTTCTTT | CASSKPTGDTEAFF | 14 | TRBJ1-1 | NA | TRBV21-1 | NA
TGTGCCAGCAGCCCATCTTGGAGGGCCGGGGATTCACCCCTCCACTTT | CASSPSWRAGDSPLHF | 16 | TRBJ1-6 | NA | TRBV3-1/TRBV3-2 | NA
TGTGCCAGCAGTGAATGGCTAGCGGGCACCGGGGAGCTGTTTTTT | CASSEWLAGTGELFF | 15 | TRBJ2-2 | NA | TRBV6-1 | TRBD2
TGTGCCAGCAGCCTAAGAGGGGGCCTTGGCACTGAAGCTTTCTTT | CASSLRGGLGTEAFF | 15 | TRBJ1-1 | NA | TRBV7-8 | TRBD1
TGTGCCAGCAGGGTTGGGGGGGGCCTCAATCAGCCCCAGCATTTT | CASRVGGGLNQPQHF | 15 | TRBJ1-5 | NA | TRBV2 | NA
TGCGCCAGCAGCCAAGAGGGGCGTGGGGGACAGACCTTC | CASSQEGRGGQTF | 13 | TRBJ1-2 | NA | TRBV4-3 | TRBD1
TGTGCCAGCAGTTACTTATCCGGGACAGGGGGAAATGAGCAGTTCTTC | CASSYLSGTGGNEQFF | 16 | TRBJ2-1 | NA | TRBV6-2/TRBV6-3 | TRBD1
TGTGCCAGCTCACCGGTGGGCAGCTCCTACGAGCAGTACTTC | CASSPVGSSYEQYF | 14 | TRBJ2-7 | NA | TRBV18 | NA
TGTGCCAGCAGTTACTCGTCGGGGGACAGCCTTAACTATGGCTACACCTTC | CASSYSSGDSLNYGYTF | 17 | TRBJ1-2 | NA | TRBV6-2/TRBV6-3 | TRBD1
TGTGCCAGCAGGCGACAGGGTATCGATAATTCACCCCTCCACTTT | CASRRQGIDNSPLHF | 15 | TRBJ1-6 | once | TRBV6-5 | TRBD1
TGTGCCAGCAGCTTGCGAGGGGGCTCCTACAATGAGCAGTTCTTC | CASSLRGGSYNEQFF | 15 | TRBJ2-1 | NA | TRBV7-9 | NA
TGTGCCAGCAGCCCCCGACAGGGAATAGGTTCACCCCTCCACTTT | CASSPRQGIGSPLHF | 15 | TRBJ1-6 | NA | TRBV14 | TRBD1
TGTGCCAGCAGTGAAGCGAGGACAGGGTTCGGGACCGGGGAGCTGTTTTTT | CASSEARTGFGTGELFF | 17 | TRBJ2-2 | NA | TRBV2 | TRBD1
TGTGCCAGCAGTGGGCAGGGCCATGGGTACACTGAAGCTTTCTTT | CASSGQGHGYTEAFF | 15 | TRBJ1-1 | NA | TRBV2 | NA
TGTGCCATCAATCGGGGGGACAATGAGCAGTTCTTC | CAINRGDNEQFF | 12 | TRBJ2-1 | NA | TRBV10-3 | TRBD2
TGTGCCAGCAGTGCCCCGAGGGGACAAGGGTACAATGAGCAGTTCTTC | CASSAPRGQGYNEQFF | 16 | TRBJ2-1 | NA | TRBV2 | NA
TGCGCCAGCAGCCAAGATCCCTGGAACACCGGGGAGCTGTTTTTT | CASSQDPWNTGELFF | 15 | TRBJ2-2 | NA | TRBV4-3 | NA
TGCGCCAGCAGCCAAGATATTGGGGCAGGGCGGTCTGGAAACACCATATATTTT | CASSQDIGAGRSGNTIYF | 18 | TRBJ1-3 | NA | TRBV4-1 | NA
TGTGCCAGCAGTTCGACAGGGCTCTATGGCTACACCTTC | CASSSTGLYGYTF | 13 | TRBJ1-2 | NA | TRBV27 | TRBD1
TGCGCCAGCAGCTTGGGTGGCACAGGAGATAGGACCTTC | CASSLGGTGDRTF | 13 | TRBJ1-2 | NA | TRBV10-2 | NA
TGTGCCAGCAGCTCTCAGGAGACCCAGTACTTC | CASSSQETQYF | 11 | TRBJ2-5 | NA | TRBV7-2 | NA
TGTGCCTGGAGTGTAGGGGGGACAGGTGGCGAGACCCAGTACTTC | CAWSVGGTGGETQYF | 15 | TRBJ2-5 | few | TRBV30 | TRBD1
TGCGCCAGCAGCTGGGGACAGGGCGTTGGGAAGGGTGGCTACACCTTC | CASSWGQGVGKGGYTF | 16 | TRBJ1-2 | few | TRBV5-1 | TRBD1
TGTGCCAGCAGTGCTCCAGGGGCCCCCTTCTATGGCTACACCTTC | CASSAPGAPFYGYTF | 15 | TRBJ1-2 | NA | TRBV6-4 | NA
TGTGCCAGCAGCCCCGACAGGGGAGCCTACACCTTC | CASSPDRGAYTF | 12 | TRBJ1-2 | NA | TRBV7-9 | TRBD1
TGTGCCAGCAGTGCCTATCGTAGCGGGCCCTACAATGAGCAGTTCTTC | CASSAYRSGPYNEQFF | 16 | TRBJ2-1 | NA | TRBV27 | TRBD2
TGTGCCAGCAGCCTGGGGACTAGCGGGGGCCAAGGTGAGCAGTTCTTC | CASSLGTSGGQGEQFF | 16 | TRBJ2-1 | NA | TRBV7-2 | TRBD2
TGCGCCAGCAGCCAAGATACGTTGGCTGGCTCACCCCTCCACTTT | CASSQDTLAGSPLHF | 15 | TRBJ1-6 | NA | TRBV4-3 | NA
TGTGCCAGCAGTTTATACCCGCAGGGAAAGGCCGGGGAGCTGTTTTTT | CASSLYPQGKAGELFF | 16 | TRBJ2-2 | NA | TRBV27 | NA
TGTGCCAGCACTGCCGGGACAGCGAACACTGAAGCTTTCTTT | CASTAGTANTEAFF | 14 | TRBJ1-1 | NA | TRBV14 | TRBD1
TGTGCCAGCACCGGGACAGTTAGCAATCAGCCCCAGCATTTT | CASTGTVSNQPQHF | 14 | TRBJ1-5 | NA | TRBV6-5 | TRBD1
TGTGCCAGCAGCCGGAACAGAGGGACTGAAGCTTTCTTT | CASSRNRGTEAFF | 13 | TRBJ1-1 | NA | TRBV6-5 | NA